The TCR beta chain under discussion was sequenced for a study of technical replicates of blood from several donors. Sequencing used immunoSEQ multiplex PCR; TCRdb keeps in-frame clones, though not all of them. The repertoire has roughly 80,000 clones, 75% to 90% of them found once; the top ten carry under 0.5%. CDR1 PRHDT and CDR2 FYEKMQ come from the germline V gene (reference sequence). The CDR3 is 12 amino acids. The ends were cut back, 1 base at V and 8 bases at J, with 6 bases in the middle. Source material: T cells isolated from PBMCs. J is TRBJ2-1 and V is TRBV13, with D hard to call. The origin of this receptor is a human donor in good health. The CDR3 loop reads CASSLVVHEQFF. In DNA form, the CDR3 reads TGTGCCAGCAGCTTAGTAGTCCATGAGCAGTTCTTC.